This T cell receptor (beta chain) was sequenced in a study of TIL therapy for anti-PD-1-resistant metastatic lung cancer. Specified time point: pre-treatment sample, taken before nivolumab and TIL therapy. Pleural nodules or supraclavicular lymph nodes made up most of the excised metastases sampled. This was the immunoSEQ v3 assay. Here immunoSEQ multiplex PCR was the method, and the copy in TCRdb shows in-frame clones only, minus some. The sample lists more than 25,000 clones; over 55% were seen once. The germline V and J ends were trimmed by 8 bases and 1 base, with 10 bases remaining between them. This CDR3 has 13 residues. Germline V CDR1 and CDR2: MNHNS, SASEGT.

This receptor was taken from a person aged 25-85 years with non-small cell lung cancer. The sample consisted of tumor tissue, taken at baseline. The chain joins TRBV6-1 to TRBJ2-3; tentatively, D is TRBD1 (6 bases). In DNA, the CDR3 is TGTGCCAGCGGGACATATGGCACAGATACGCAGTATTTT. Residues: CASGTYGTDTQYF.